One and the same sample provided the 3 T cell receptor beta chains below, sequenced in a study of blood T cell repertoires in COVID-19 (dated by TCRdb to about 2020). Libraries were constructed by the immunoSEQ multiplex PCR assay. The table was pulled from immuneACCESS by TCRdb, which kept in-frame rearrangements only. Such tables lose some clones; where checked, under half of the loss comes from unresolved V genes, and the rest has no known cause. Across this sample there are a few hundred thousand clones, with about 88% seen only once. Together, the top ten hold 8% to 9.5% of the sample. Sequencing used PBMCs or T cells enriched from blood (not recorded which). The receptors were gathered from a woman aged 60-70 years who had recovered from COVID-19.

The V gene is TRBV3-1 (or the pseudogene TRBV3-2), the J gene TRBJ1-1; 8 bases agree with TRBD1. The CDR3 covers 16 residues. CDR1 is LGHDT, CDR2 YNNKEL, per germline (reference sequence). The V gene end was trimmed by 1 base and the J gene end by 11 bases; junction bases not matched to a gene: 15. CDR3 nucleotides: TGTGCCAGCAGCCAAGTCCTGGGCCAGGGGGCGTTGGGGGCTTTCTTT. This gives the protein CASSQVLGQGALGAFF.

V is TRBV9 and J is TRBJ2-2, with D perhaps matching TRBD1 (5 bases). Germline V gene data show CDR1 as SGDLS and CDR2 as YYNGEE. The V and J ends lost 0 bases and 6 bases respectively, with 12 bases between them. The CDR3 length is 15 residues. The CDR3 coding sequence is TGTGCCAGCAGCGTAGTCAACCCAGGGCCCGGGGAGCTGTTTTTT. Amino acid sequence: CASSVVNPGPGELFF.

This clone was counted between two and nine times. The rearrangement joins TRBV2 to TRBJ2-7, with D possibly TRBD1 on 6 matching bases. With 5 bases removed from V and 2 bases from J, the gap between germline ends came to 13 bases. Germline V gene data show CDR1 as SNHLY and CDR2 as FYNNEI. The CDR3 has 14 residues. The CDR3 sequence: CASSTGTSAYEQYF. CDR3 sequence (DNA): TGTGCCAGCAGTACCGGGACATCGGCCTACGAGCAGTACTTC.